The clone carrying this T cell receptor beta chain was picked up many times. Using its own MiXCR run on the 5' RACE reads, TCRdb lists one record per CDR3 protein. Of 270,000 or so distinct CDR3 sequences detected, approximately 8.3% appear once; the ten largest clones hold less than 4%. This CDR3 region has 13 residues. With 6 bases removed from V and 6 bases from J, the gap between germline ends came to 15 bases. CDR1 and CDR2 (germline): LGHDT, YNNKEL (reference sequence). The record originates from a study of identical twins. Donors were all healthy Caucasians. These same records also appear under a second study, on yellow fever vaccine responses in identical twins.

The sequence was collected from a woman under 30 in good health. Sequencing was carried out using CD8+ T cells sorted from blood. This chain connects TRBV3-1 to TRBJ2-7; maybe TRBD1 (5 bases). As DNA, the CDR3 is TGTGCCAGCAGGAACAGGACGAGAGGCGAGCAGTACTTC. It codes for CASRNRTRGEQYF.